The 13 T cell receptor beta chains reported below all come from one sample, sequenced in a study of Graves' ophthalmopathy and Graves' hyperthyroidism. Transcripts of RNA were the source for amplifying TCR beta CDR3 regions. First-round RT-PCR with HTBI primers preceded a second-round multiplex PCR. TCRdb reanalysed the multiplex PCR reads using MiXCR and keeps one entry per CDR3 protein. The sample shows some 360,000 distinct CDR3 sequences, approximately 17% of them seen only once. The specimen was peripheral blood. These receptors all come from an adult woman with stable Graves' hyperthyroidism.

This clonotype was counted ten times or more. The J gene is TRBJ2-7, the V gene TRBV28; D remains unclear. Looked up from germline, CDR1 is MDHEN and CDR2 is SYDVKM. V shed 7 bases and J shed 5 bases, with 12 bases lying between them. This CDR3 is 12 amino acids long. In nucleotides, the CDR3 is TGTGCCAGCACCACGTCGGGTGACGAGCAGTACTTC. It encodes CASTTSGDEQYF. Variable domain in full (rest from reference TRBV28 and TRBJ2-7): DVKVTQSSRYLVKRTGEKVFLECVQDMDHENMFWYRQDPGLGLRLIYFSYDVKMKEKGDIPEGYSVSREKKERFSLILESASTNQTSMYLCASTTSGDEQYFGPGTRLTVT.

This clonotype was detected many times. The chain couples TRBV7-9 to TRBJ1-5; 7 bases line up with TRBD1. CDR1 SEHNR and CDR2 FQNEAQ come from the germline V gene (reference sequence). This CDR3 is built from 14 residues. The trim removed 1 base at V and 5 bases at J, leaving 2 bases unmatched. CDR3 in DNA: TGTGCCAGCAGCTTAGGGGGACAGCATCAGCCCCAGCATTTT. This gives the protein CASSLGGQHQPQHF. The full variable domain, with the rest looked up from reference TRBV7-9 and TRBJ1-5, is DTGVSQNPRHKITKRGQNVTFRCDPISEHNRLYWYRQTLGQGPEFLTYFQNEAQLEKSRLLSDRFSAERPKGSFSTLEIQRTEQGDSAMYLCASSLGGQHQPQHFGDGTRLSIL.

This clonotype was seen many times. The V call is TRBV12-3 or TRBV12-4, the J call TRBJ1-1; 8 nucleotides line up with TRBD1. This CDR3 has 13 amino acids. J was trimmed by 6 bases and V by 6 bases; bases with no gene match: 6. CDR3 protein: CASRSTGVAEAFF. CDR3 coding DNA: TGTGCCAGCAGATCGACAGGGGTTGCTGAAGCTTTCTTT.

This clonotype was picked up a small number of times. The chain recombines TRBV18 with TRBJ2-5; TRBD1 aligns across 7 bases. V lost 3 bases and J lost 5; bases outside the gene matches: 9. Germline-derived CDR1 and CDR2 are KGHSH and LQKENI. CDR3 length: 15 residues. CDR3 in amino acids: CASSPGQLAGETQYF. The CDR3 region has the DNA TGTGCCAGCTCACCGGGACAGCTGGCAGGCGAGACCCAGTACTTC.

CDR3: CASSPTVRQPQHF. The CDR3 nucleotides read TGTGCCAGCAGCCCTACGGTACGTCAGCCCCAGCATTTT. V is TRBV3-1 and J is TRBJ1-5, with D unresolved. Germline lookup yields CDR1 LGHDT and CDR2 YNNKEL (reference sequence). Trimming took 4 bases from V and 6 from J, leaving 10 bases between them. The CDR3 has 13 residues.

The chain couples TRBV28 to TRBJ2-7; 7 nucleotides align to TRBD1. V shed 6 bases, J shed 6 bases, and the junction held 14 bases outside the gene matches. In germline, CDR1 is MDHEN, CDR2 SYDVKM. The CDR3 has 15 amino acids. The CDR3 protein is CASSHPPVRGFEQYF. The CDR3 DNA reads TGTGCCAGCAGCCACCCCCCGGTCAGGGGGTTCGAGCAGTACTTC.

This clonotype was picked up many times. V gene TRBV20-1 combines with J gene TRBJ1-1, with a tentative D call TRBD1 (5 bases). Germline CDR1 reads DFQATT; CDR2 reads SNEGSKA (reference sequence). V shed 5 bases and J shed 0 bases, with 19 bases lying between them. The CDR3 is made up of 16 amino acids. As DNA, the CDR3 is TGCAGTGCTGGGGATCCGGGACGGACAATGAACACTGAAGCTTTCTTT. Protein product: CSAGDPGRTMNTEAFF.

At least ten counts were recorded for this clonotype. The chain employs TRBV28 and TRBJ2-2; possible D gene TRBD1, 5 bases. This CDR3 comprises 16 residues. V lost 6 bases and J 1 base, leaving 15 bases between the germline ends. Looked up from germline, CDR1 is MDHEN and CDR2 is SYDVKM. The CDR3 region has the DNA TGTGCCAGCAGAGGCAGGGCAAAGGGGAACACCGGGGAGCTGTTTTTT. It encodes CASRGRAKGNTGELFF.

In its sample, this clonotype was seen a few times. The gene calls are TRBV6-1 and TRBJ2-7; D unresolved. Germline-derived CDR1 and CDR2 are MNHNS and SASEGT. The CDR3 consists of 11 residues. Trimming removed 10 bases at V and 3 bases at J, with 10 bases between. DNA for the CDR3: TGTGCCACAGAATCACTCTACGAGCAGTACTTC. It codes for CATESLYEQYF.

A word on this clonotype: A much larger clone differs from this one at a single base, so this may be a read error. J is TRBJ2-5 and V is TRBV6-1; TRBD2 matches at 8 bases. CDR1 is MNHNS and CDR2 is SASEGT in the germline V gene. The CDR3 sequence is 17 residues long. In DNA, the CDR3 is TGTGCCAGCAGTGAAGCCTGGGGAGCGGGAGTACAAGGGACCCAGTACTTC. Amino acids: CASSEAWGAGVQGTQYF.

The genes are TRBV7-2 and TRBJ1-2; maybe TRBD1 (6 bases). This CDR3 has 12 residues. Per the germline V gene, CDR1 is SGHTA and CDR2 is FQGNSA. With 6 bases removed from V and 8 bases from J, the gap between germline ends came to 13 bases. Written as DNA, the CDR3 is TGTGCCAGCAGTGTGGAGGGGGTGGGCTACACCTTC. It encodes CASSVEGVGYTF. The full variable domain, completed using reference TRBV7-2 and TRBJ1-2, is GAGVSQSPSNKVTEKGKDVELRCDPISGHTALYWYRQSLGQGLEFLIYFQGNSAPDKSGLPSDRFSAERTGGSVSTLTIQRTQQEDSAVYLCASSVEGVGYTFGSGTRLTVV.

Written as DNA, the CDR3 is TGTGCCAGCAGTTTGGGCAGTTACACCGGGGAGCTGTTTTTT. It translates to CASSLGSYTGELFF. V gene TRBV27 combines with J gene TRBJ2-2; D is uncertain. CDR3 size: 14 residues. Germline CDR1 MNHEY, CDR2 SMNVEV (reference sequence). With 3 bases removed from V and 3 bases from J, the gap between germline ends came to 8 bases.

This clonotype was detected many times. The chain is built from TRBV19 and TRBJ1-5, with TRBD1 matching 10 bases. CDR3 size: 15 residues. With 5 bases clipped from V and 2 bases from J, the junction kept 3 bases outside the gene matches. Germline CDR1 reads LNHDA; CDR2 reads SQIVND (reference sequence). The CDR3 nucleotides read TGTGCCAGTAGTTTCGGACAGGGGGGCAATCAGCCCCAGCATTTT. The encoded protein is CASSFGQGGNQPQHF.